Sequencing of this TCR beta chain was carried out in a study of OX40 agonist ivuxolimab in advanced cancers. Looking at the study overall: The treatment was a fully human IgG2 OX40 agonist, ivuxolimab. At 0.01 to 10 mg/kg, ivuxolimab was administered intravenously to patients every 2 weeks. Prior checkpoint blockade (anti-PD-1, anti-PD-L1 or anti-CTLA-4) was permitted; under 50% had it. Study outcomes and limitations: Compared with others, partial responders at 0.1-3.0 mg/kg displayed clonal expansion among the lowest.

V was shortened by 3 bases and J by 7 bases, with 9 bases between the two germline ends. Germline CDR1 reads MNHEY; CDR2 reads SMNVEV (reference sequence). CDR3 size: 12 residues. Only in-frame clones appear in the TCRdb table, and some are missing; sequencing was by immunoSEQ multiplex PCR. Here the sample spans about 64,000 clones, less than 95% being singletons. In regard to this clone: The antigen is unknown.

This clonotype was sampled from an adult with an advanced solid tumor such as melanoma, head and neck, liver or kidney cancer. Sample: CD4+ or CD8+ T cells sorted from blood, taken in a trial of the OX40 agonist ivuxolimab. V gene TRBV27 combines with J gene TRBJ1-2; no definite D call. The CDR3 reads CASSFSSRGYTF. The CDR3 nucleotides are TGTGCCAGCAGTTTTTCTAGTCGTGGCTACACCTTC.